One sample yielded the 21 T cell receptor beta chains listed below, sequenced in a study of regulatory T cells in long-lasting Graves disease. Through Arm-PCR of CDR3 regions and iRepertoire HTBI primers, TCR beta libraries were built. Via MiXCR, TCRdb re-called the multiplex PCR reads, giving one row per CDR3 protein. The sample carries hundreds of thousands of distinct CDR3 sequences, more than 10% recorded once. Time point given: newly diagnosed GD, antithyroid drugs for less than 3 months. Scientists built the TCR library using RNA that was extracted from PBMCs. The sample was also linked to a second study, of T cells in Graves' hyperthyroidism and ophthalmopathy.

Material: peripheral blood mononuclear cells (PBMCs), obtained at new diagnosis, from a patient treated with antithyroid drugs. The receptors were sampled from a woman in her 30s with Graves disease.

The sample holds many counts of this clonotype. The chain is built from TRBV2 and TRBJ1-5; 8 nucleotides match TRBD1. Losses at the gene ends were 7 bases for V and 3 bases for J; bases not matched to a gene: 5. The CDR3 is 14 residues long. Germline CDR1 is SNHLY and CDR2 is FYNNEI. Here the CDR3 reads CASKDRDYNQPQHF. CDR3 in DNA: TGTGCCAGCAAGGACAGGGACTACAATCAGCCCCAGCATTTT.

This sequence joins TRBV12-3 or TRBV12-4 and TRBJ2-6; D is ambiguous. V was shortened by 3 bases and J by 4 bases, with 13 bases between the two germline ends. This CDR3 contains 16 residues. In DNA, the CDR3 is TGTGCCAGCAGTTTTTCGCTGTTCTCCGGGGCCAACGTCCTGACTTTC. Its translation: CASSFSLFSGANVLTF.

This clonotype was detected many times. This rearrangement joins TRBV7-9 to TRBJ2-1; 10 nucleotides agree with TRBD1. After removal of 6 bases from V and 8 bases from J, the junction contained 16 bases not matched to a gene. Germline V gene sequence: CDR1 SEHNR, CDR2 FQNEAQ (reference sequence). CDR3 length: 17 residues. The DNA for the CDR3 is TGTGCCAGCAGGCCCGCCGGGACAGGGGATTTAGAGGATGAGCAGTTCTTC. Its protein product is CASRPAGTGDLEDEQFF.

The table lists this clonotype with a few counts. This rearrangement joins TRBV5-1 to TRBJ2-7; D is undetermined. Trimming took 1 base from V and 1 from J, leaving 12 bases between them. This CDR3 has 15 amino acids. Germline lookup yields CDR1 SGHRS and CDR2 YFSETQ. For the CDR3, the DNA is TGCGCCAGCAGCTTGATGAGCCTGGGGTCCTACGAGCAGTACTTC. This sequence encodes CASSLMSLGSYEQYF.

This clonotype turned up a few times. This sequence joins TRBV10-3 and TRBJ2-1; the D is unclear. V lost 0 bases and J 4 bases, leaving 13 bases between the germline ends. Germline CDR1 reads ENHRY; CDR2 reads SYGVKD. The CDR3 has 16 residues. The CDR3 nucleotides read TGTGCCATCAGTGAGTCGCAGAATGTCCTATACAATGAGCAGTTCTTC. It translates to CAISESQNVLYNEQFF.

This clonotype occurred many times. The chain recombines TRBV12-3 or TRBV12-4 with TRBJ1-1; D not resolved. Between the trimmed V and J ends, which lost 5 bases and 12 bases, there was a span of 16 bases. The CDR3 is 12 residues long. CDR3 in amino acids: CASSLVRPRPFF. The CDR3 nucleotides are TGTGCCAGCAGTCTCGTGCGGCCCCGACCTTTCTTT.

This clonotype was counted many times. The DNA of the CDR3 is TGTGCCAGCAGTGATGTGGGAGGGCCTTGGGACACCGGGGAGCTGTTTTTT. Amino acids: CASSDVGGPWDTGELFF. This chain joins TRBV2 and TRBJ2-2; 7 bases line up with TRBD2. The CDR3 consists of 17 residues. J lost 3 bases, V lost 3 bases, and 10 bases had no gene match. Germline-derived CDR1 and CDR2 are SNHLY and FYNNEI.

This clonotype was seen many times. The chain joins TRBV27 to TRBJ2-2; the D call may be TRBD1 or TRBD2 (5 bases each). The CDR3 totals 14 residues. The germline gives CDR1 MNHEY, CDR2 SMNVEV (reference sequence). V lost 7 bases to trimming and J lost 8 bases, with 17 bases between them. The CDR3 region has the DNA TGTGCCAGCACCCGGGACCGCGGTCTGGGGGAGCTGTTTTTT. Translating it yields CASTRDRGLGELFF.

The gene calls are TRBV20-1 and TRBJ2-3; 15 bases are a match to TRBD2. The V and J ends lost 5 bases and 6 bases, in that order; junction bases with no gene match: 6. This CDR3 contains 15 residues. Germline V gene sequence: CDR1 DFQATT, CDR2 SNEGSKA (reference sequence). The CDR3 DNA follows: TGCAGTGCTTCCTGGACTAGCGGGAGGGGCGATACGCAGTATTTT. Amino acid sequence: CSASWTSGRGDTQYF.

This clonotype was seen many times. In DNA form, the CDR3 reads TGCAGTGCTAGAGACCGAGCGGGACTCACCGGGGAGCTGTTTTTT. Translating gives CSARDRAGLTGELFF. The chain is built from TRBV20-1 and TRBJ2-2, with 7 nucleotides matching TRBD2. V was clipped by 0 bases and J by 4 bases; unmatched bases: 5. This CDR3 has 15 residues. Germline CDR1 DFQATT, CDR2 SNEGSKA (reference sequence).

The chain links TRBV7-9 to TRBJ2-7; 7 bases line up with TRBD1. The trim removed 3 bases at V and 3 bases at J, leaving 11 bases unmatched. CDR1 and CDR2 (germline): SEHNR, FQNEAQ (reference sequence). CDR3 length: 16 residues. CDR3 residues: CASSLLGTDRNYEQYF. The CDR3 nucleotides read TGTGCCAGCAGCTTGTTAGGGACAGACCGTAACTACGAGCAGTACTTC.

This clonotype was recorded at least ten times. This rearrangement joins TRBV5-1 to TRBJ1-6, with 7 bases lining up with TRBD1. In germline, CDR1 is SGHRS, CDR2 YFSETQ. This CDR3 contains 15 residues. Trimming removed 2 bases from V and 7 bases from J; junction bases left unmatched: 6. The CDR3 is CASSFTGTENSPLHF. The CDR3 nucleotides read TGCGCCAGCAGCTTTACCGGGACAGAGAATTCACCCCTCCACTTT.

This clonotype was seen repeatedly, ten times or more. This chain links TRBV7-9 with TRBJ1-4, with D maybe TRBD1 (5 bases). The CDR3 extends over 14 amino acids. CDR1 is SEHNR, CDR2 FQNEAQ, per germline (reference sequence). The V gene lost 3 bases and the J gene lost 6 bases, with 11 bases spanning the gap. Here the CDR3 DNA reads TGTGCCAGCAGCTTGAGCAGGGACCATGAAAAACTGTTTTTT. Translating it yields CASSLSRDHEKLFF. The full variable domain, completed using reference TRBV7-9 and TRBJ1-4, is DTGVSQNPRHKITKRGQNVTFRCDPISEHNRLYWYRQTLGQGPEFLTYFQNEAQLEKSRLLSDRFSAERPKGSFSTLEIQRTEQGDSAMYLCASSLSRDHEKLFFGSGTQLSVL.

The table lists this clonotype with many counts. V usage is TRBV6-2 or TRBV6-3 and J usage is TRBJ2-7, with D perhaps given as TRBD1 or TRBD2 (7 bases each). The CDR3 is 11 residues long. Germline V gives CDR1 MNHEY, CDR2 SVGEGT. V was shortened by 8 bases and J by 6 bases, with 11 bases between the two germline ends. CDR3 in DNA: TGTGCCAGCCCAGGGGGGGCCGAGCAGTACTTC. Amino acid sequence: CASPGGAEQYF.

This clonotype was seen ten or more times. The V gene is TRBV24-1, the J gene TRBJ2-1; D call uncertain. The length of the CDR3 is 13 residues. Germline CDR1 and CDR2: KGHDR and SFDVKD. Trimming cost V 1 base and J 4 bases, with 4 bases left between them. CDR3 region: CATSDFGYNEQFF. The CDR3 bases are TGTGCCACCAGTGATTTTGGGTACAATGAGCAGTTCTTC.

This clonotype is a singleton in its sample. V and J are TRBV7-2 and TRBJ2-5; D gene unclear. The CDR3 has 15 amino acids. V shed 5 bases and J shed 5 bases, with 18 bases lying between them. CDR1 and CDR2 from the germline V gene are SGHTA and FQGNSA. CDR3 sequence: CASSPLMPVGETQYF. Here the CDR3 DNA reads TGTGCCAGCAGCCCCCTAATGCCCGTGGGGGAGACCCAGTACTTC.

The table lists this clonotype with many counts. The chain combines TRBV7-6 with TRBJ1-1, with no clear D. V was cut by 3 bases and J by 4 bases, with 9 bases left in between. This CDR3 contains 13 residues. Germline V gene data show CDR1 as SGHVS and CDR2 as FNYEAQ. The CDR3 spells CASSLALSTEAFF. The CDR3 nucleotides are TGTGCCAGCAGCTTGGCCTTGAGCACTGAAGCTTTCTTT. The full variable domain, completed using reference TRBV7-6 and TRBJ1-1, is GAGVSQSPRYKVTKRGQDVALRCDPISGHVSLYWYRQALGQGPEFLTYFNYEAQQDKSGLPNDRFSAERPEGSISTLTIQRTEQRDSAMYRCASSLALSTEAFFGQGTRLTVV.

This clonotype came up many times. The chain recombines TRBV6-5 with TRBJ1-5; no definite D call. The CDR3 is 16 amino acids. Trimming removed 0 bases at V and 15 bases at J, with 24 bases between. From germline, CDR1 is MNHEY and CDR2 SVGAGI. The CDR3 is CASSYSGFEGGRVPHF. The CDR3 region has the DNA TGTGCCAGCAGTTACTCGGGTTTCGAAGGTGGAAGGGTGCCGCATTTT.

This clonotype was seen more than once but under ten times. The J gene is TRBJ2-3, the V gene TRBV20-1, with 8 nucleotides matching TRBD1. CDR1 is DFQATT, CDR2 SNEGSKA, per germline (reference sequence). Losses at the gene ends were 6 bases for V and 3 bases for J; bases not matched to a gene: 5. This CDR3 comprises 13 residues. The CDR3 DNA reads TGCAGTGCCGAATACAGGGGGACAGATACGCAGTATTTT. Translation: CSAEYRGTDTQYF.

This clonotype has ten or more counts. CDR3 residues: CASSLPGLSTDTQYF. The CDR3 DNA sequence: TGTGCCAGCAGCTTGCCGGGACTTTCCACAGATACGCAGTATTTT. The chain joins TRBV28 to TRBJ2-3; perhaps TRBD2 as D (6 bases). The ends were cut back, 6 bases at V and 2 bases at J, with 15 bases in the middle. The V gene's germline CDR1 is MDHEN and CDR2 SYDVKM. CDR3 length equals 15 residues.

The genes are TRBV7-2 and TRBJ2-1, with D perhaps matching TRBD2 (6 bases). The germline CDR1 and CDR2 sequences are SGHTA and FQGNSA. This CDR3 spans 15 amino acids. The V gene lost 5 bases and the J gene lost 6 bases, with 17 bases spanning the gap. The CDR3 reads CASSPPSTSRNEQFF. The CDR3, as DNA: TGTGCCAGCAGCCCCCCCTCGACTAGTCGCAATGAGCAGTTCTTC.